Listed here are 21 T cell receptor beta chains from one sample, sequenced in a study of cytotoxic CD8 clonotypes in ibrutinib-treated CLL (dated by TCRdb to the early 2020s). This specimen's time point label, per the study, means: approximately 25 months on ibrutinib. Receptor amplification or capture employed the immunoSEQ multiplex PCR assay. The source is immuneACCESS, and TCRdb retained only in-frame sequences with V and J called. Part of the clones is not carried over; for the studies checked, unresolved V genes explain less than half of this, and the remainder is unexplained. The sample table records 150,000 or so clones; 70% to 90% of these occur just once. Of the sample, under 2.5% falls within the top ten clones. The sequencing used PBMCs, collected after 24 months of ibrutinib treatment. Receptor source: a human donor with chronic lymphocytic leukemia.

The CDR3 nucleotides are TGCGCCAGCAGCACTCGACAGGGGTCCGGGGAGCTGTTTTTT. This translates into CASSTRQGSGELFF. The genes are TRBV5-1 and TRBJ2-2; 8 nucleotides agree with TRBD1. This CDR3 spans 14 amino acids. J lost 6 bases, V lost 4 bases, and 5 bases had no gene match. Germline CDR1 SGHRS, CDR2 YFSETQ.

V and J are TRBV28 and TRBJ1-1, with D uncertain. This CDR3 contains 11 residues. The germline V gene has CDR1 MDHEN and CDR2 SYDVKM. Trimming took off 8 bases at V and 4 bases at J, with 8 bases between the two ends. The chain's CDR3 is CASRLATEAFF. CDR3 in DNA: TGTGCCAGCCGGCTGGCCACTGAAGCTTTCTTT. Variable domain in full (rest from reference TRBV28 and TRBJ1-1): DVKVTQSSRYLVKRTGEKVFLECVQDMDHENMFWYRQDPGLGLRLIYFSYDVKMKEKGDIPEGYSVSREKKERFSLILESASTNQTSMYLCASRLATEAFFGQGTRLTVV.

In its sample, this clone was seen a few times. The rearrangement links TRBV11-3 to TRBJ1-1; no reliable D call. There are 12 residues in the CDR3. Between the trimmed V and J ends, which lost 1 base and 9 bases, there was a span of 9 bases. Germline CDR1 is SGHNT and CDR2 is YENEEA. CDR3 sequence (DNA): TGTGCCAGCAGCTTAGGAAGGATTCAAGCTTTCTTT. Translation: CASSLGRIQAFF.

The V and J genes are TRBV2 and TRBJ1-1; D unresolved. Germline-derived CDR1 and CDR2 are SNHLY and FYNNEI. V dropped 1 base and J dropped 5 bases, with 17 bases sitting between them. The CDR3 covers 16 residues. The CDR3 region has the DNA TGTGCCAGCAGTGAAGGGAAGGGAACACAGTGGACTGAAGCTTTCTTT. This translates into CASSEGKGTQWTEAFF.

This chain links TRBV4-3 with TRBJ2-1; D unresolved. This CDR3 spans 14 amino acids. The V end was cut by 1 base, the J end by 11 bases, with 15 bases between. Germline-derived CDR1 and CDR2 are LGHNA and YSLEER. The CDR3 coding sequence is TGCGCCAGCAGCCAAGCTTGGTCTAGTCCGAAGCAGTTCTTC. It codes for CASSQAWSSPKQFF.

The chain carries TRBV7-8 and TRBJ1-1, with D tentatively TRBD1 (5 bases). V dropped 8 bases and J dropped 8 bases, with 21 bases sitting between them. This CDR3 is 14 amino acids long. CDR1 SGHVS and CDR2 FQNEAQ come from the germline V gene. CDR3: CASGPQIRATEAFF. Here the CDR3 DNA reads TGTGCCAGCGGCCCACAGATCAGGGCAACGGAAGCTTTCTTT.

The V call is TRBV5-1, the J call TRBJ2-7; 9 nucleotides match TRBD1. This CDR3 has 15 amino acids. Germline loops: CDR1 SGHRS, CDR2 YFSETQ. J was trimmed by 1 base and V by 2 bases; bases with no gene match: 4. CDR3 in DNA: TGCGCCAGCAGCTTCCTGACAGGGGGGTCCTACGAGCAGTACTTC. Its translation: CASSFLTGGSYEQYF.

V and J are TRBV4-3 and TRBJ1-6; D is possibly TRBD1 (5 bases). The germline CDR1 and CDR2 sequences are LGHNA and YSLEER. The CDR3 length is 15 residues. V gave up 0 bases and J gave up 9 bases, with 12 bases separating them. CDR3 protein: CASSQERRGGSPLHF. The CDR3 nucleotides are TGCGCCAGCAGCCAAGAAAGGAGGGGAGGTTCACCCCTCCACTTT.

The J gene is TRBJ2-1, the V gene TRBV19; unclear D gene. CDR1 is LNHDA and CDR2 is SQIVND in the germline V gene (reference sequence). The CDR3 contains 12 residues. Trimming took 9 bases from V and 12 from J, leaving 18 bases between them. For the CDR3, the DNA is TGTGCCAGCTCGAAAGAGCGTGGGTGGCAGTTCTTC. Protein product: CASSKERGWQFF.

J is TRBJ2-7 and V is TRBV7-2; maybe TRBD2 (7 bases). CDR3 length: 14 residues. V gave up 7 bases and J gave up 1 base, with 14 bases separating them. From germline, CDR1 is SGHTA and CDR2 FQGNSA. CDR3 loop: CASTPGRGSYEQYF. The CDR3 region has the DNA TGTGCCAGCACCCCGGGGAGGGGGTCCTACGAGCAGTACTTC.

This chain connects TRBV5-1 to TRBJ2-6; D is uncertain. Trimming pared 2 bases from V and 2 bases from J, leaving 8 bases between. This CDR3 spans 15 amino acids. Germline assignment: CDR1 SGHRS and CDR2 YFSETQ. CDR3 sequence reads: CASSFYRAGANVLTF. The CDR3, as DNA: TGCGCCAGCAGCTTTTATCGAGCTGGGGCCAACGTCCTGACTTTC.

The J gene is TRBJ2-7, the V gene TRBV7-6; D remains ambiguous. Trimming took 4 bases from V and 0 from J, leaving 4 bases between them. Germline V gene lookup returns CDR1 SGHVS and CDR2 FNYEAQ. The CDR3 consists of 12 residues. CDR3 in DNA: TGTGCCAGCAGCTCCTACTCCTACGAGCAGTACTTC. This gives the protein CASSSYSYEQYF.

This clone has more than one count but fewer than ten. The chain combines TRBV14 with TRBJ2-7; D is possibly TRBD1 (5 bases). From germline, CDR1 is SGHDN and CDR2 FVKESK. Trimming shortened V by 7 bases and J by 0 bases, and 10 bases separated the two germline ends. This CDR3 comprises 13 residues. In DNA form, the CDR3 reads TGTGCCAGCAACACGACAGCCTCCTACGAGCAGTACTTC. It translates to CASNTTASYEQYF.

This clone was found a few times. This chain connects TRBV7-8 to TRBJ1-5, with no clear D. Trimming pared 1 base from V and 3 bases from J, leaving 4 bases between. CDR1 is SGHVS, CDR2 FQNEAQ, per germline. The CDR3 extends over 13 amino acids. The CDR3 protein is CASSLVLNQPQHF. In nucleotides, the CDR3 is TGTGCCAGCAGCTTAGTTCTCAATCAGCCCCAGCATTTT.

The chain combines TRBV19 with TRBJ2-1; TRBD2 matches at 14 bases. Per germline, CDR1 LNHDA and CDR2 SQIVND (reference sequence). V lost 9 bases, J lost 0 bases, and 4 bases stayed unmatched. The CDR3 extends over 16 amino acids. The CDR3: CASRGLAGASYNEQFF. The CDR3 DNA follows: TGTGCCAGCCGGGGACTAGCGGGAGCCTCCTACAATGAGCAGTTCTTC.

The rearrangement links TRBV29-1 to TRBJ1-2; weak D call: TRBD1 (5 bases). Trimming took 2 bases from V and 3 from J, leaving 10 bases between them. CDR3 size: 13 residues. Germline loops: CDR1 SQVTM, CDR2 ANQGSEA. The CDR3 spells CSVERDLDYGYTF. Written as DNA, the CDR3 is TGCAGCGTTGAAAGGGACCTGGACTATGGCTACACCTTC. Using reference TRBV29-1 and TRBJ1-2 for the parts outside the CDR3, the full variable domain is SAVISQKPSRDICQRGTSLTIQCQVDSQVTMMFWYRQQPGQSLTLIATANQGSEATYESGFVIDKFPISRPNLTFSTLTVSNMSPEDSSIYLCSVERDLDYGYTFGSGTRLTVV.

This chain connects TRBV12-5 to TRBJ2-5; 9 bases fit TRBD1. Germline trimming cut 7 bases from V and 5 bases from J; bases unmatched to any gene: 23. Germline V gives CDR1 LGHNT, CDR2 FRNRAP. The CDR3 contains 19 residues. CDR3 DNA: TGTGCTAGTGTGGCCTTAAACAGGGGGCGCGCCCAGGGTGCGGAGACCCAGTACTTC. Its protein product is CASVALNRGRAQGAETQYF.

The table lists this clone with a few counts. CDR3 in amino acids: CARKYNRGSGNTIYF. The CDR3 DNA reads TGTGCCAGAAAATATAATAGAGGATCTGGAAACACCATATATTTT. The chain combines TRBV2 with TRBJ1-3; D gene uncertain. V lost 9 bases and J lost 1, with 16 bases in between. Germline V gene sequence: CDR1 SNHLY, CDR2 FYNNEI. The CDR3 is made up of 15 amino acids.

The V gene is TRBV18, the J gene TRBJ2-3; 14 bases fit TRBD2. The ends lost 3 bases at V and 3 bases at J; junction bases unmatched: 5. The CDR3 is 17 residues long. Germline lookup yields CDR1 KGHSH and CDR2 LQKENI. The CDR3 is CASSPRTSGRRTDTQYF. CDR3 nucleotide sequence: TGTGCCAGCTCACCGAGGACTAGCGGGAGGAGGACAGATACGCAGTATTTT.

The chain combines TRBV7-2 with TRBJ1-1, with 7 positions matching TRBD1. With V trimmed by 7 bases and J by 0 bases, 8 bases remained unmatched. The V gene's germline CDR1 is SGHTA and CDR2 FQGNSA. The CDR3 contains 15 residues. The CDR3 here is CASKHDRALNTEAFF. The CDR3 DNA sequence: TGTGCCAGCAAACATGACAGGGCCCTGAACACTGAAGCTTTCTTT.

As to this clone: A junction boundary mismatches the germline segment, possibly from a read error. V is TRBV9 and J is TRBJ1-2; D might be TRBD1 (6 bases). Germline loops: CDR1 SGDLS, CDR2 YYNGEE. The CDR3 sequence is 12 residues long. This CDR3 is CASSPGVGNLIF. CDR3 in DNA: TGTGCCAGCAGCCCAGGGGTGGGGAACCTGATCTTC.